Listed below are T cell receptor beta chains from one sample, sequenced in a study of T cell responses to AZD1222 COVID-19 vaccine. Sequenced by immunoSEQ multiplex PCR; TCRdb stores in-frame clones only, minus some. The table shows 210,000 or so clones, with about 93% occurring only once. The input for sequencing was peripheral blood, taken on day 0 of MenACWY control vaccination. All receptors derive from an adult in good health. CDR3s include the opening cysteine and the closing phenylalanine or tryptophan. The D gene is left open where the match is weak. Some rows mark clone size as missing; the rest say once, few, many or name a class of expanded clone.

>TRBD1|TRBV18|TRBJ2-6|-
CASSPIMTGFSGANVLTF
TGTGCCAGCTCACCAATCATGACAGGGTTCTCTGGGGCCAACGTCCTGACTTTC
>-|TRBV30|TRBJ2-7|-
CAWSPGTSSYEQYF
TGTGCCTGGAGTCCGGGCACCAGCTCCTACGAGCAGTACTTC
>TRBD1|TRBV19|TRBJ1-6|-
CASSRLTGTALHF
TGTGCCAGTAGCAGACTAACCGGGACAGCACTCCACTTT
>TRBD1|TRBV9|TRBJ1-2|-
CASSDGTGYGYTF
TGTGCCAGCAGCGACGGGACAGGATATGGCTACACCTTC
>TRBD1|TRBV6-2/TRBV6-3|TRBJ1-5|-
CASSRIGTGNQPQHF
TGTGCCAGCAGTCGGATAGGGACAGGCAATCAGCCCCAGCATTTT
>-|TRBV12-3/TRBV12-4|TRBJ1-1|-
CASSFSPNTEAFF
TGTGCCAGCAGTTTTTCCCCGAACACTGAAGCTTTCTTT
>-|TRBV2|TRBJ1-4|-
CASSVGSIANEKLFF
TGTGCCAGCAGTGTCGGGTCTATCGCGAATGAAAAACTGTTTTTT
>TRBD1|TRBV5-1|TRBJ2-3|-
CASSLAGTGFTDTQYF
TGCGCCAGCAGCTTGGCCGGGACAGGATTCACAGATACGCAGTATTTT
>TRBD2|TRBV7-2|TRBJ2-7|-
CASSPLTSASYEQYF
TGTGCCAGCAGCCCGCTGACTAGCGCCTCCTACGAGCAGTACTTC
>-|TRBV19|TRBJ2-7|-
CASSISLGSFSYEQYF
TGTGCCAGTAGTATCTCGCTGGGGTCCTTCTCCTACGAGCAGTACTTC
>-|TRBV6-5|TRBJ1-5|-
CASRTAGNQPQHF
TGTGCCAGCAGGACAGCGGGCAATCAGCCCCAGCATTTT
>-|TRBV5-1|TRBJ1-1|once
CASSLVGSGEAFF
TGCGCCAGCAGCTTGGTTGGATCAGGAGAAGCTTTCTTT
>TRBD1|TRBV24-1|TRBJ1-1|-
CATSAGQGEASYLAEAFF
TGTGCCACCAGTGCGGGACAGGGAGAGGCTTCGTACTTGGCTGAAGCTTTCTTT
>TRBD2|TRBV9|TRBJ2-5|once
CASSVEIAGGPETQYF
TGTGCCAGCAGCGTAGAAATAGCGGGAGGGCCGGAGACCCAGTACTTC
>-|TRBV24-1|TRBJ1-2|-
CATSPNGRTNYGYTF
TGTGCCACCAGCCCTAACGGACGGACGAACTATGGCTACACCTTC
>-|TRBV4-3|TRBJ2-1|-
CASSRSEGSYNEQFF
TGCGCCAGCAGCCGCTCGGAGGGTTCTTACAATGAGCAGTTCTTC
>TRBD1|TRBV27|TRBJ1-6|-
CASSLATGGSPLHF
TGTGCCAGCAGTTTAGCGACAGGGGGATCACCCCTCCACTTT
>TRBD1|TRBV30|TRBJ1-2|-
CAWKEPGQGYYGYTF
TGTGCCTGGAAAGAACCGGGACAGGGGTACTATGGCTACACCTTC
>-|TRBV29-1|TRBJ2-7|-
CSVEDTDRYEQYF
TGCAGCGTTGAAGATACGGACAGATACGAGCAGTACTTC
>-|TRBV6-5|TRBJ1-2|-
CASRTVGGAAYGYTF
TGTGCCAGCAGAACAGTAGGGGGGGCAGCCTATGGCTACACCTTC
>-|TRBV11-2|TRBJ1-1|-
CASSPRSPNTEAFF
TGTGCCAGCAGCCCCCGCAGTCCGAACACTGAAGCTTTCTTT
>-|TRBV12-3/TRBV12-4|TRBJ1-2|-
CASRQGPSYGYTF
TGTGCCAGCAGGCAGGGACCCTCCTATGGCTACACCTTC
>-|TRBV6-5|TRBJ1-2|-
CASSLAANYGYTF
TGTGCCAGCAGTTTGGCCGCGAACTATGGCTACACCTTC
>TRBD1|TRBV6-6|TRBJ2-2|-
CASNPGGPGELFF
TGTGCCAGCAATCCAGGGGGCCCCGGGGAGCTGTTTTTT
>-|TRBV7-9|TRBJ1-3|-
CASSLTQAGNTIYF
TGTGCCAGCAGCTTAACACAGGCTGGAAACACCATATATTTT
>TRBD1|TRBV7-9|TRBJ1-1|-
CASSPPGGQGAGEAFF
TGTGCCAGCAGCCCCCCGGGGGGACAGGGGGCGGGAGAAGCTTTCTTT
>-|TRBV19|TRBJ1-4|-
CASSTLEATNEKLFF
TGTGCCAGTAGTACCCTCGAGGCAACTAATGAAAAACTGTTTTTT
>-|TRBV2|TRBJ1-1|-
CASSERLPGAGTEAFF
TGTGCCAGCAGTGAAAGGCTACCAGGGGCGGGCACTGAAGCTTTCTTT
>-|TRBV6-1|TRBJ1-1|-
CASRHRDYTEAFF
TGTGCCAGCAGGCACAGAGACTACACTGAAGCTTTCTTT
>-|TRBV21-1|TRBJ1-5|-
CASSKGGDNQPQHF
TGTGCCAGCAGCAAAGGGGGTGACAATCAGCCCCAGCATTTT
>-|TRBV28|TRBJ1-2|-
CASGVQTRDGYTF
TGTGCCAGCGGGGTCCAAACTAGGGATGGCTACACCTTC
>-|TRBV13|TRBJ1-1|once
CASSYDTLSHTEAFF
TGTGCCAGCAGCTACGACACCCTCAGTCACACTGAAGCTTTCTTT
>TRBD1|TRBV19|TRBJ1-5|-
CASSRDGPGTGVNQPQHF
TGTGCCAGTAGTAGAGACGGCCCCGGGACAGGGGTTAATCAGCCCCAGCATTTT
>-|TRBV6-2/TRBV6-3|TRBJ2-1|-
CASSYGDSRIGEQFF
TGTGCCAGCAGTTATGGGGACTCCCGGATCGGCGAGCAGTTCTTC
>TRBD1|TRBV19|TRBJ1-4|-
CASRGTGAANEKLFF
TGTGCCAGTAGAGGGACAGGGGCAGCTAATGAAAAACTGTTTTTT
>-|TRBV5-4|TRBJ2-5|-
CASSLKQGGETQYF
TGTGCCAGCAGCTTAAAACAGGGAGGGGAGACCCAGTACTTC
>TRBD1|TRBV7-9|TRBJ2-2|-
CASSFGQVDTGELFF
TGTGCCAGCAGCTTCGGACAGGTCGACACCGGGGAGCTGTTTTTT
>-|TRBV3-1/TRBV3-2|TRBJ1-3|-
CASSQISGNTIYF
TGTGCCAGCAGCCAAATCTCTGGAAACACCATATATTTT
>-|TRBV6-2/TRBV6-3|TRBJ1-5|once
CASSSIGIGTSSNQPQHF
TGTGCCAGCAGTTCCATCGGGATTGGAACATCGAGCAATCAGCCCCAGCATTTT
>-|TRBV19|TRBJ1-1|-
CASSIGGPNTEAFF
TGTGCCAGTAGTATAGGGGGCCCGAACACTGAAGCTTTCTTT
>TRBD1|TRBV7-2|TRBJ2-1|-
CASTPGAGGVDNEQFF
TGTGCCAGCACCCCGGGGGCAGGGGGCGTAGATAATGAGCAGTTCTTC
>TRBD1|TRBV28|TRBJ1-5|-
CASSSGSRGFGQPQHF
TGTGCCAGCAGTTCCGGGTCCAGGGGGTTCGGTCAGCCCCAGCATTTT
>-|TRBV29-1|TRBJ2-3|-
CSVETSYPSTDTQYF
TGCAGCGTTGAGACATCCTACCCTAGCACAGATACGCAGTATTTT